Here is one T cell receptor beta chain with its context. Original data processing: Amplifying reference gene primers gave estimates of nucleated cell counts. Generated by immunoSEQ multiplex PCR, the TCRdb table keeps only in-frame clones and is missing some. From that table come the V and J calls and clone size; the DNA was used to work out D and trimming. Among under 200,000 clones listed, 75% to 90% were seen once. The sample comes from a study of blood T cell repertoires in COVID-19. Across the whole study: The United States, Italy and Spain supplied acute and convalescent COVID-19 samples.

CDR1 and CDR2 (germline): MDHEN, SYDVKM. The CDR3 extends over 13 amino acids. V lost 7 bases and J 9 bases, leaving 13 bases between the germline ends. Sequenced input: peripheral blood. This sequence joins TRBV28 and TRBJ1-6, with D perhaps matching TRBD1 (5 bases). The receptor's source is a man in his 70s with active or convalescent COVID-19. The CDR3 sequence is CASTWGRGSPLHF. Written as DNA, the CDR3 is TGTGCCAGCACTTGGGGGAGGGGTTCACCCCTCCACTTT. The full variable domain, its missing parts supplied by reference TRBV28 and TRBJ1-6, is DVKVTQSSRYLVKRTGEKVFLECVQDMDHENMFWYRQDPGLGLRLIYFSYDVKMKEKGDIPEGYSVSREKKERFSLILESASTNQTSMYLCASTWGRGSPLHFGNGTRLTVT.